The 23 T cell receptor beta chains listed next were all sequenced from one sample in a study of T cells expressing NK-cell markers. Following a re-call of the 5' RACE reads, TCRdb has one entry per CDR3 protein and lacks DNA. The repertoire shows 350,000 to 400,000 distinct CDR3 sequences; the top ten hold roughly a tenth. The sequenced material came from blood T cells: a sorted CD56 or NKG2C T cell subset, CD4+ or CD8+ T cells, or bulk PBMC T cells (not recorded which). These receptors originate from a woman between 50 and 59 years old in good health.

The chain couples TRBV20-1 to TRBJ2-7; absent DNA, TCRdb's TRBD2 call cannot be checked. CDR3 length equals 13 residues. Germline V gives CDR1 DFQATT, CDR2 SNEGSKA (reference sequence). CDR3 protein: CSAKAGYSYEQYF.

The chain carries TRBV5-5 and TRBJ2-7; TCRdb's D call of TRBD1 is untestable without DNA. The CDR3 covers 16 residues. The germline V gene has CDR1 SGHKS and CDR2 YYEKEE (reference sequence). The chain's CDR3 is CASSLGPGSDAYEQYF. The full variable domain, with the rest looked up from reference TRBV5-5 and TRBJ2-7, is DAGVTQSPTHLIKTRGQQVTLRCSPISGHKSVSWYQQVLGQGPQFIFQYYEKEERGRGNFPDRFSARQFPNYSSELNVNALLLGDSALYLCASSLGPGSDAYEQYFGPGTRLTVT.

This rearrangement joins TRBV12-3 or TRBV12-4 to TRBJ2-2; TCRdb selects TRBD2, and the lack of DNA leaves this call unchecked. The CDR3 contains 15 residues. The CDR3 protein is CATEREARSTGELFF.

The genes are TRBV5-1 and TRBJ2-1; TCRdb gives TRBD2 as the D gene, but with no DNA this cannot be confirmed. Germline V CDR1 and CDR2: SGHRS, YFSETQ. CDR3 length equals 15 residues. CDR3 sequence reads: CASSLEATRSGEQFF.

The CDR3 loop reads CSARAKWASGRGMRYNEQFF. V gene TRBV20-1 combines with J gene TRBJ2-1; the D call of TRBD2 rests on TCRdb alone, since no DNA is present to check it. CDR3 length: 20 amino acids. The germline V gene has CDR1 DFQATT and CDR2 SNEGSKA (reference sequence).

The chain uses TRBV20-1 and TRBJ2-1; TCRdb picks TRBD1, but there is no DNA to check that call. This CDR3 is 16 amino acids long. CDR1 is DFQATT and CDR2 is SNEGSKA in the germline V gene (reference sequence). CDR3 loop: CSARHGGGRISNEQFF.

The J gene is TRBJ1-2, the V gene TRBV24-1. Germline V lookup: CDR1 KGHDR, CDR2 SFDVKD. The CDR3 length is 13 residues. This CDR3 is CATSRQGDYGYTF.

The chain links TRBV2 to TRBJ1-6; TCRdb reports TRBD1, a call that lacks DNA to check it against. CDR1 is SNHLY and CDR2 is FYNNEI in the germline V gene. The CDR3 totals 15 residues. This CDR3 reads CASSEGRTVSSPLHF.

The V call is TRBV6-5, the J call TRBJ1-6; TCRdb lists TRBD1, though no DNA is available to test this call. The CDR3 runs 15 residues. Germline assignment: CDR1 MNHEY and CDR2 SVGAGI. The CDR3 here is CASRGQSSYNSPLHF.

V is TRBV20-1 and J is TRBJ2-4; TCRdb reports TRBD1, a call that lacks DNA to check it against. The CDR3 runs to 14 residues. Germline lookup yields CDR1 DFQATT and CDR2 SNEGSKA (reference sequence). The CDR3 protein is CSADRAGVKNIQYF.

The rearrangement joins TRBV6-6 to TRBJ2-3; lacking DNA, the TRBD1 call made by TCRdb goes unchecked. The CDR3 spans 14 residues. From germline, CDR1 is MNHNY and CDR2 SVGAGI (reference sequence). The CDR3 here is CASMWGSSTDTQYF.

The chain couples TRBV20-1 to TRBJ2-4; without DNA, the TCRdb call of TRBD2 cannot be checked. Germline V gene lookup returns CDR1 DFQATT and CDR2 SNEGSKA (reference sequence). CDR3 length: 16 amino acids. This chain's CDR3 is CSAHSALAGDRNIQYF.

CDR3 region: CASSPRGRDEQYF. J is TRBJ2-7 and V is TRBV4-1; the TCRdb D gene call, TRBD1, has no DNA to confirm it. CDR1 is MGHRA and CDR2 is YSYEKL in the germline V gene. The CDR3 has 13 amino acids.

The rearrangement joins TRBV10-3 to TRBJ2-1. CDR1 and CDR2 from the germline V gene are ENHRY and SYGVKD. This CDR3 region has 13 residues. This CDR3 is CAITTNAYNEQFF.

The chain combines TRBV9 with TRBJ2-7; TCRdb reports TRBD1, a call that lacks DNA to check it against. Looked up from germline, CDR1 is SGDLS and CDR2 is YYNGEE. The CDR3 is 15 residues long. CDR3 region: CASSVGEDRVNEQYF.

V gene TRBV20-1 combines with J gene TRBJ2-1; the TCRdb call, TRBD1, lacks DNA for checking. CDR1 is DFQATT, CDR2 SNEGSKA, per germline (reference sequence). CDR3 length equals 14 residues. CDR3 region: CSAVGGAGDNEQFF.

CDR3 amino acids: CASRTSLAGGTDTQYF. The chain combines TRBV12-3 or TRBV12-4 with TRBJ2-3; TCRdb returns TRBD2, unconfirmable since there is no DNA. The CDR3 loop spans 16 amino acids.

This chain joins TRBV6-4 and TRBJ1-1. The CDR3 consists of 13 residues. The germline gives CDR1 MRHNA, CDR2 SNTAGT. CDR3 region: CASGVSGNTEAFF.

CDR3 residues: CATTGTGGQDTQYF. The V and J genes are TRBV11-3 and TRBJ2-3; absent DNA, TCRdb's TRBD1 call cannot be checked. Germline V gives CDR1 SGHNT, CDR2 YENEEA. This CDR3 region has 14 residues.

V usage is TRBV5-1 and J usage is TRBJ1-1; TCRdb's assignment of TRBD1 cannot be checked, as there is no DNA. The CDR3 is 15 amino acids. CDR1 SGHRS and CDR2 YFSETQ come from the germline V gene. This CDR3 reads CASSRTGATNTEAFF.

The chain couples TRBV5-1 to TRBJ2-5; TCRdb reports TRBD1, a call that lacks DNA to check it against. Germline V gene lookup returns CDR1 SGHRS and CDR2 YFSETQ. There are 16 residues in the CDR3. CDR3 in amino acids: CASSSATGETGETQYF.

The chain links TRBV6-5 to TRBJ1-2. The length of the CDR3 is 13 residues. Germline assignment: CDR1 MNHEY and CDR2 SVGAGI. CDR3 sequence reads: CASSYSRIIGYTF.

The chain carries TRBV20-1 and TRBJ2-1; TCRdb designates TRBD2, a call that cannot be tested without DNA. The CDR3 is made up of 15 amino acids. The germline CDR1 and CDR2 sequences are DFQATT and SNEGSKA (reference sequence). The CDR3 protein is CSAGGRTSGYNEQFF.